Following are 11 T cell receptor beta chains from one sample sequenced in a study of T-cell reconstitution after alpha-beta-depleted transplantation in children. Preparing the TCRbeta library involved the use of unique molecular identifiers. TCRdb reprocessed the PCR reads via MiXCR and lists one record per CDR3 protein. The sample carries 45,000 or so distinct CDR3 sequences, 40% to 65% recorded once. The source was peripheral blood, collected before TCRalphabeta/CD19-depleted stem cell transplant. The receptors were gathered from a boy less than two years old with SCID, due to receive a stem cell transplant.

This chain joins TRBV5-1 and TRBJ2-7; 7 nucleotides line up with TRBD1. V lost 4 bases, J lost 3 bases, and 10 bases stayed unmatched. Germline CDR1 is SGHRS and CDR2 is YFSETQ. This CDR3 spans 15 amino acids. The CDR3 reads CASSETTGQSYEQYF. The CDR3 bases are TGCGCCAGCAGCGAGACCACGGGACAGAGCTACGAGCAGTACTTC.

The rearrangement links TRBV4-3 to TRBJ1-1, with 8 bases that match TRBD1. Germline-derived CDR1 and CDR2 are LGHNA and YSLEER. This CDR3 is 16 amino acids long. Trimming cost V 0 bases and J 6 bases; bases outside gene matches: 9. The CDR3 sequence is CASSQDGSGGRSEAFF. Here the CDR3 DNA reads TGCGCCAGCAGCCAAGATGGGTCAGGGGGCCGCTCTGAAGCTTTCTTT.

The gene calls are TRBV10-3 and TRBJ1-1, with D possibly being TRBD1 (6 bases). This CDR3 has 14 residues. Deletions cut 6 bases from V and 6 bases from J, with 17 bases between. Germline V gene data show CDR1 as ENHRY and CDR2 as SYGVKD. The CDR3: CAISDRDTRPEAFF. In DNA, the CDR3 is TGTGCCATCAGCGACCGGGACACTAGACCTGAAGCTTTCTTT.

This CDR3 reads CATHAGYEQYF. The DNA for the CDR3 is TGTGCCACCCACGCGGGCTACGAGCAGTACTTC. This chain uses TRBV28 with TRBJ2-7, with a tentative D call TRBD2 (5 bases). CDR1 and CDR2 (germline): MDHEN, SYDVKM. With 10 bases removed from V and 3 bases from J, the gap between germline ends came to 10 bases. The CDR3 consists of 11 residues.

J is TRBJ2-2 and V is TRBV7-6; D is possibly TRBD2 (6 bases). The CDR3 covers 14 residues. Germline loops: CDR1 SGHVS, CDR2 FNYEAQ. With 5 bases removed from V and 6 bases from J, the gap between germline ends came to 13 bases. The DNA for the CDR3 is TGTGCCAGCAGCCCGACTAGAGCCCCCGGGGAGCTGTTTTTT. Translation gives CASSPTRAPGELFF.

This chain joins TRBV7-6 and TRBJ1-1; maybe TRBD1 (5 bases). The CDR3 length is 14 residues. Trimming removed 3 bases at V and 3 bases at J, with 11 bases between. The germline gives CDR1 SGHVS, CDR2 FNYEAQ. CDR3 in DNA: TGTGCCAGCAGCTTCACGCCGGGGGACACTGAAGCTTTCTTT. Its protein is CASSFTPGDTEAFF.

V and J are TRBV5-6 and TRBJ2-7, with TRBD2 as a possible D gene (5 bases). Germline CDR1 reads SGHDT; CDR2 reads YYEEEE. The CDR3 has 16 residues. V lost 3 bases and J 6 bases, leaving 22 bases between the germline ends. CDR3 sequence reads: CASSSPALAVYGEQYF. The DNA of the CDR3 is TGTGCCAGCAGCTCGCCCGCCCTAGCCGTCTACGGCGAGCAGTACTTC.

V and J are TRBV4-3 and TRBJ2-3; TRBD2 agrees at 8 bases. The CDR3 extends over 18 amino acids. J lost 4 bases, V lost 2 bases, and 14 bases had no gene match. Germline V gene lookup returns CDR1 LGHNA and CDR2 YSLEER. In DNA, the CDR3 is TGCGCCAGCAGCCAACATCTCCAGAGCGGGGGAAGGCCAGATACGCAGTATTTT. Protein product: CASSQHLQSGGRPDTQYF.

The rearrangement uses TRBV7-2 and TRBJ1-5; no clear D. V lost 5 bases and J lost 9, with 17 bases in between. CDR1 and CDR2 (germline): SGHTA, FQGNSA. The CDR3 contains 14 residues. DNA of the CDR3: TGTGCCAGCAGCCAGCCGGGGAGGTCTTGGCCCCAGCATTTT. This gives the protein CASSQPGRSWPQHF.

This clonotype was seen a handful of times. This chain connects TRBV3-1 to TRBJ2-3; D may be TRBD2 (5 bases). This CDR3 comprises 16 residues. The V gene lost 4 bases and the J gene lost 6 bases, with 20 bases spanning the gap. Germline V gene sequence: CDR1 LGHDT, CDR2 YNNKEL (reference sequence). In nucleotides, the CDR3 is TGTGCCAGCAGCCGAGCTTTGGCGGGTATATCGGATACGCAGTATTTT. Translating gives CASSRALAGISDTQYF.

This clonotype was detected only a few times. The V and J genes are TRBV10-3 and TRBJ2-7; the D is unclear. Per germline, CDR1 ENHRY and CDR2 SYGVKD. The CDR3 has 13 amino acids. Trimming left V 6 bases short and J 5 bases short, with 14 bases between. The CDR3 DNA is TGTGCCATCAGGAACCAGGACCCCGACGAGCAGTACTTC. Protein: CAIRNQDPDEQYF.